The 30 T cell receptor beta chains below were found in one sample sequenced in a study of blood T cell repertoires in COVID-19. The method was immunoSEQ multiplex PCR; TCRdb's version includes in-frame clones alone and lacks a portion of them. The sample holds approximately 200,000 clones, about 84% seen once. Sequenced sample: PBMCs or T cells enriched from blood (not recorded which). These receptors came from a man aged 60 to 75 who had recovered from COVID-19.

As DNA, the CDR3 is TGTGCCAGCAGTCCCGGGACAGGAGGCTACACCTTC. Its translation is CASSPGTGGYTF. The chain couples TRBV6-5 to TRBJ1-2, with 8 bases that match TRBD1. Germline V gives CDR1 MNHEY, CDR2 SVGAGI. The J segment lost 8 bases and the V segment lost 5 bases, leaving 4 bases of the junction unmatched. The CDR3 is 12 residues long.

This clone was seen just once. The V gene is TRBV19, the J gene TRBJ2-7; D is possibly TRBD2 (5 bases). The CDR3 runs 12 residues. CDR1 and CDR2 (germline): LNHDA, SQIVND (reference sequence). Trimming took off 5 bases at V and 4 bases at J, with 9 bases between the two ends. The CDR3: CASSRRGYEQYF. The CDR3 coding sequence is TGTGCCAGTAGTCGAAGAGGGTACGAGCAGTACTTC.

The chain couples TRBV7-2 to TRBJ2-1, with 12 bases aligning to TRBD1. The junction had 8 bases not matched to a gene; V was cut back by 5 bases and J by 9 bases. CDR3 size: 15 residues. Per the germline V gene, CDR1 is SGHTA and CDR2 is FQGNSA. The CDR3 region is CASSPPGTGGSEQFF. The CDR3 DNA sequence: TGTGCCAGCAGCCCTCCCGGGACAGGGGGCTCTGAGCAGTTCTTC.

This clone has a handful of counts. The rearrangement uses TRBV27 and TRBJ1-6; D is unclear. Germline CDR1 and CDR2: MNHEY and SMNVEV (reference sequence). The V gene lost 5 bases and the J gene lost 6 bases, with 23 bases spanning the gap. There are 18 residues in the CDR3. The CDR3 is CASSPLRREGVPNSPLHF. The CDR3 DNA sequence: TGTGCCAGCAGTCCCCTCCGACGGGAAGGTGTCCCTAATTCACCCCTCCACTTT.

This clone was recorded at least ten times. The chain is built from TRBV9 and TRBJ1-2; TRBD1 matches 10 bases. With V trimmed by 3 bases and J by 8 bases, 16 bases remained unmatched. The CDR3 totals 17 residues. Per germline, CDR1 SGDLS and CDR2 YYNGEE. Here the CDR3 DNA reads TGTGCCAGCAGCGCCGATTCCGGGACAGGGGCCCTCCACGGCTACACCTTC. Translation gives CASSADSGTGALHGYTF.

This clone showed up just once. This chain joins TRBV18 and TRBJ1-1; 7 nucleotides line up with TRBD1. The CDR3 length is 15 residues. With V trimmed by 4 bases and J by 3 bases, 8 bases remained unmatched. CDR1 is KGHSH, CDR2 LQKENI, per germline. CDR3 DNA: TGTGCCAGCTCACTCTACAAAACAGGGGACACTGAAGCTTTCTTT. It specifies CASSLYKTGDTEAFF.

V is TRBV18 and J is TRBJ1-6, with D possibly being TRBD1 (5 bases). The CDR3 length is 12 residues. Germline assignment: CDR1 KGHSH and CDR2 LQKENI. V lost 6 bases and J lost 8, with 8 bases in between. CDR3 residues: CASSGGYSPLHF. The CDR3 DNA follows: TGTGCCAGCTCCGGGGGGTATTCACCCCTCCACTTT.

The V gene is TRBV15, the J gene TRBJ1-5, with 10 positions matching TRBD1. V dropped 4 bases and J dropped 11; count of bases not matched to a gene: 17. Germline CDR1 reads LNHNV; CDR2 reads YYDKDF (reference sequence). The CDR3 consists of 17 residues. The CDR3 bases are TGTGCCACCAGCAAAAACCTGGCGGGACAGGGGATCGTGACCCAGCATTTT. This codes for CATSKNLAGQGIVTQHF.

The chain is built from TRBV19 and TRBJ1-1; the D gene is possibly TRBD1 (6 bases). CDR3 size: 18 residues. Trimming removed 1 base at V and 7 bases at J, with 25 bases between. Looked up from germline, CDR1 is LNHDA and CDR2 is SQIVND (reference sequence). The CDR3 region has the DNA TGTGCCAGTAGTATAGGTTCTTTTGGGCAGGGGCCTCACCATGAAGCTTTCTTT. This encodes CASSIGSFGQGPHHEAFF.

This chain uses TRBV6-4 with TRBJ2-5, with D possibly matching TRBD2 (6 bases). The length of the CDR3 is 13 residues. CDR1 is MRHNA, CDR2 SNTAGT, per germline. V shed 5 bases and J shed 5 bases, with 12 bases lying between them. The CDR3 DNA sequence: TGTGCCAGCAGTATAGCGGCTGGGGAGACCCAGTACTTC. It yields the protein CASSIAAGETQYF.

The chain employs TRBV5-1 and TRBJ1-1; the match to TRBD1 covers 7 bases. The CDR3 spans 15 residues. The V and J ends lost 4 bases and 0 bases, in that order; junction bases with no gene match: 6. Germline CDR1 reads SGHRS; CDR2 reads YFSETQ. For the CDR3, the DNA is TGCGCCAGCAGCCTTCGGGACAGCATGAACACTGAAGCTTTCTTT. Translation: CASSLRDSMNTEAFF.

The V call is TRBV15, the J call TRBJ2-2; possible D gene TRBD2, 6 bases. V lost 0 bases, J lost 6 bases, and 14 bases lay in between. Germline-derived CDR1 and CDR2 are LNHNV and YYDKDF (reference sequence). There are 16 residues in the CDR3. This CDR3 reads CATSRDKEGYPGELFF. The CDR3 bases are TGTGCCACCAGCAGAGACAAGGAGGGCTACCCCGGGGAGCTGTTTTTT.

The genes are TRBV4-1 and TRBJ1-5, with no clear D. V was pared by 5 bases and J by 5 bases, with 7 bases between. CDR3 length: 12 residues. Germline CDR1 MGHRA, CDR2 YSYEKL. CDR3 loop: CASSNSDQPQHF. The CDR3 DNA reads TGCGCCAGCAGCAACAGTGATCAGCCCCAGCATTTT.

The V call is TRBV7-3, the J call TRBJ1-1, with D perhaps matching TRBD1 (5 bases). The V end lost 4 bases, the J end lost 8 bases, and 23 bases lay between the germline ends. CDR3 length: 16 amino acids. CDR1 and CDR2 from the germline V gene are SGHTA and FQGTGA. DNA of the CDR3: TGTGCCAGCAGCTCCCGTGGGCAGGGCGGGGAGTCCGAAGCTTTCTTT. It yields the protein CASSSRGQGGESEAFF.

As regards this clone: At one end the junction does not follow the germline gene, possibly because of a read error. J is TRBJ2-2 and V is TRBV7-7; D is undetermined. CDR1 and CDR2 (germline): SSHAT, FNYEAQ (reference sequence). This CDR3 is 15 amino acids long. CDR3: CASSLVVGNTGELFF. DNA for the CDR3: TGTGCTAGCAGCTTAGTGGTTGGCAACACCGGGGAGCTGTTTTTT.

J is TRBJ1-2 and V is TRBV21-1; TRBD1, the table's D call, was not compared with the DNA. TRBV21-1 is termed a pseudogene. The CDR3 consists of 16 residues. The CDR3 nucleotides are TGTGCCAGCAGCAAAGCTCTCCGGGACAGGGTATGTGGCTACACCTTC. Its translation is CASSKALRDRVCGYTF.

This chain links TRBV4-3 with TRBJ2-7; D gene ambiguous. V lost 1 base to trimming and J lost 3 bases, with 13 bases between them. CDR1 and CDR2 from the germline V gene are LGHNA and YSLEER. The CDR3 is made up of 15 amino acids. The CDR3 region has the DNA TGCGCCAGCAGCCAAGCCCATGATCCGCGCTACGAGCAGTACTTC. It specifies CASSQAHDPRYEQYF.

The V and J genes are TRBV7-3 and TRBJ1-1; D ambiguous. The CDR3 consists of 13 residues. Germline V gene lookup returns CDR1 SGHTA and CDR2 FQGTGA. The V end was cut by 1 base, the J end by 10 bases, with 13 bases between. CDR3 in amino acids: CASSLSSSSGAFF. CDR3 nucleotides: TGTGCCAGCAGCTTAAGTTCAAGTAGTGGAGCTTTCTTT.

This clone was observed a handful of times. The V call is TRBV19, the J call TRBJ1-1; tentative D call: TRBD1 (6 bases). V lost 5 bases and J lost 5, with 15 bases in between. This CDR3 region has 14 residues. Germline V lookup: CDR1 LNHDA, CDR2 SQIVND (reference sequence). CDR3 region: CASSFPQGRTEAFF. The DNA of the CDR3 is TGTGCCAGTAGTTTCCCCCAGGGGCGGACTGAAGCTTTCTTT.

The rearrangement uses TRBV2 and TRBJ1-3; D is undetermined. There are 15 residues in the CDR3. Looked up from germline, CDR1 is SNHLY and CDR2 is FYNNEI. Between the trimmed V and J ends, which lost 1 base and 0 bases, there was a span of 7 bases. The CDR3 bases are TGTGCCAGCAGTGAAGGTAGCGCCTCTGGAAACACCATATATTTT. Translated: CASSEGSASGNTIYF.

This chain uses TRBV2 with TRBJ2-5; 8 bases align to TRBD2. After removal of 7 bases from V and 2 bases from J, the junction contained 6 bases not matched to a gene. This CDR3 is built from 14 residues. The germline V gene has CDR1 SNHLY and CDR2 FYNNEI. CDR3 region: CASNNRGGQETQYF. In DNA form, the CDR3 reads TGTGCCAGCAACAACCGGGGGGGTCAAGAGACCCAGTACTTC.

This clone was counted only a few times. This rearrangement joins TRBV11-3 to TRBJ1-1, with TRBD1 identical over 8 bases. The ends lost 1 base at V and 0 bases at J; junction bases unmatched: 4. Germline V gene lookup returns CDR1 SGHNT and CDR2 YENEEA. The CDR3 runs to 16 residues. This CDR3 is CASSLGTGRMNTEAFF. CDR3 bases: TGTGCCAGCAGCTTAGGGACAGGGAGAATGAACACTGAAGCTTTCTTT. The entire variable domain, with the rest obtained from reference TRBV11-3 and TRBJ1-1, is as follows: EAGVVQSPRYKIIEKKQPVAFWCNPISGHNTLYWYLQNLGQGPELLIRYENEEAVDDSQLPKDRFSAERLKGVDSTLKIQPAELGDSAVYLCASSLGTGRMNTEAFFGQGTRLTVV.

This clone was seen a single time. The chain recombines TRBV7-3 with TRBJ2-1, with D perhaps TRBD1 (5 bases). V lost 1 base and J lost 3, with 16 bases in between. From germline, CDR1 is SGHTA and CDR2 FQGTGA. There are 17 residues in the CDR3. DNA for the CDR3: TGTGCCAGCAGCTTAAACGCCCCCGCGACAGACTACAATGAGCAGTTCTTC. Protein sequence: CASSLNAPATDYNEQFF.

The chain couples TRBV2 to TRBJ2-5, with 13 nucleotides matching TRBD2. V lost 6 bases to trimming and J lost 2 bases; unmatched junction nucleotides: 3. CDR3 size: 15 residues. Germline V lookup: CDR1 SNHLY, CDR2 FYNNEI. CDR3 in DNA: TGTGCCAGCAGGACTAGCGGGGGGCCTCAAGAGACCCAGTACTTC. This encodes CASRTSGGPQETQYF.

The rearrangement joins TRBV11-2 to TRBJ1-5; D uncertain. V shed 0 bases and J shed 5 bases, with 8 bases lying between them. The CDR3 is made up of 14 amino acids. Germline loops: CDR1 SGHAT, CDR2 FQNNGV. The CDR3, as DNA: TGTGCCAGCAGCTTAGATCACGCAGATCAGCCCCAGCATTTT. Its translation is CASSLDHADQPQHF.

V is TRBV11-2 and J is TRBJ2-3, with D possibly being TRBD1 (5 bases). The V end lost 2 bases, the J end lost 0 bases, and 12 bases lay between the germline ends. Germline V lookup: CDR1 SGHAT, CDR2 FQNNGV. The CDR3 is made up of 16 amino acids. In DNA form, the CDR3 reads TGTGCCAGCAGCTTAAGCTGGGGCCTAAGCACAGATACGCAGTATTTT. It specifies CASSLSWGLSTDTQYF.

The rearrangement uses TRBV6-5 and TRBJ1-2; 7 bases are a match to TRBD1. The CDR3 runs to 15 residues. Per the germline V gene, CDR1 is MNHEY and CDR2 is SVGAGI. Losses at the gene ends were 6 bases for V and 4 bases for J; bases not matched to a gene: 11. CDR3 DNA sequence: TGTGCCAGCAGCCGGACAGGCCGCGGCACCTATGGCTACACCTTC. This sequence encodes CASSRTGRGTYGYTF.

The chain links TRBV19 to TRBJ1-1; 7 positions agree with TRBD1. The CDR3 loop spans 13 amino acids. The germline V gene encodes CDR1 LNHDA and CDR2 SQIVND (reference sequence). The trim removed 7 bases at V and 6 bases at J, leaving 8 bases unmatched. CDR3 amino acids: CASTDRVEAEAFF. CDR3 nucleotide sequence: TGTGCCAGTACCGACAGGGTTGAGGCTGAAGCTTTCTTT. Looking up the rest from reference TRBV19 and TRBJ1-1 gives the full variable domain: DGGITQSPKYLFRKEGQNVTLSCEQNLNHDAMYWYRQDPGQGLRLIYYSQIVNDFQKGDIAEGYSVSREKKESFPLTVTSAQKNPTAFYLCASTDRVEAEAFFGQGTRLTVV.

This sequence joins TRBV19 and TRBJ1-1, with 7 bases that match TRBD1. This CDR3 contains 16 residues. The germline gives CDR1 LNHDA, CDR2 SQIVND (reference sequence). With 5 bases clipped from V and 4 bases from J, the junction kept 13 bases outside the gene matches. CDR3: CASSLNSVTGLTEAFF. As DNA, the CDR3 is TGTGCCAGTAGTCTCAATTCCGTGACAGGGCTCACTGAAGCTTTCTTT.

The chain links TRBV7-8 to TRBJ1-3; TRBD1 is a possible D gene (5 bases). The CDR3 contains 15 residues. Germline loops: CDR1 SGHVS, CDR2 FQNEAQ. Trimming cost V 7 bases and J 0 bases, with 13 bases left between them. The DNA for the CDR3 is TGTGCCAGCAAGGGCTGGGGGGGCTCTGGAAACACCATATATTTT. Protein sequence: CASKGWGGSGNTIYF.